This T cell receptor (beta chain) was retrieved from a study of blood T cell repertoires in COVID-19. At the level of the study: The United States, Italy and Spain supplied acute and convalescent COVID-19 samples. In each case, the material was cDNA or gDNA derived from T cells, B-cell-depleted T cells, or PBMCs.

Per germline, CDR1 MNHEY and CDR2 SMNVEV (reference sequence). Trimming removed 2 bases from V and 6 bases from J; junction bases left unmatched: 12. The CDR3 is 17 amino acids. Per the authors' pipeline: Reference gene primer amplification yielded estimated nucleated cell counts. Clones were sequenced by immunoSEQ multiplex PCR, and TCRdb holds only the in-frame ones, with some missing. Clonal size and the V and J genes are those of that table, whereas D and trimming came from the DNA. The profile shows fewer than 80,000 clones, about 90% of them singletons. The origin of this receptor is a human donor in a cohort sampled during active COVID-19. What was sequenced was peripheral blood. The V call is TRBV27, the J call TRBJ2-7; TRBD2 matches 11 bases. The DNA for the CDR3 is TGTGCCAGCAGTTTACTAGCGGGAGGAAAGGGGCCTCGCGAGCAGTACTTC. The encoded protein is CASSLLAGGKGPREQYF.